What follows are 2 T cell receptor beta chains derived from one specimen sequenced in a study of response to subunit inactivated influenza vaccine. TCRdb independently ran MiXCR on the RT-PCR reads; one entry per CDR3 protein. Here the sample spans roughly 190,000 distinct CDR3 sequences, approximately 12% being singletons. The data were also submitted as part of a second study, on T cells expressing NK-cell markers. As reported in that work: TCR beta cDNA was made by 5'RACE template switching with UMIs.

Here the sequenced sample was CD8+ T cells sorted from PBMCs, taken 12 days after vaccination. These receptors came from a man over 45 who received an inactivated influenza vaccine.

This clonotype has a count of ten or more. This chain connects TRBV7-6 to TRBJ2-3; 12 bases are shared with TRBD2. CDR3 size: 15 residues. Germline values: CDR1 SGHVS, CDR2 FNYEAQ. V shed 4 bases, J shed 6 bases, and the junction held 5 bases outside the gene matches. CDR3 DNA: TGTGCCAGCAGCTGGCCTAGCGGGAGGGACGATACGCAGTATTTT. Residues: CASSWPSGRDDTQYF.

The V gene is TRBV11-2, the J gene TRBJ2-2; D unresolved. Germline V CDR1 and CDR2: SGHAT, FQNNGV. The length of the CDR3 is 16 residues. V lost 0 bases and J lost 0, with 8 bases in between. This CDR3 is CASSLERHPNTGELFF. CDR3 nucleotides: TGTGCCAGCAGCTTAGAGCGCCACCCGAACACCGGGGAGCTGTTTTTT.